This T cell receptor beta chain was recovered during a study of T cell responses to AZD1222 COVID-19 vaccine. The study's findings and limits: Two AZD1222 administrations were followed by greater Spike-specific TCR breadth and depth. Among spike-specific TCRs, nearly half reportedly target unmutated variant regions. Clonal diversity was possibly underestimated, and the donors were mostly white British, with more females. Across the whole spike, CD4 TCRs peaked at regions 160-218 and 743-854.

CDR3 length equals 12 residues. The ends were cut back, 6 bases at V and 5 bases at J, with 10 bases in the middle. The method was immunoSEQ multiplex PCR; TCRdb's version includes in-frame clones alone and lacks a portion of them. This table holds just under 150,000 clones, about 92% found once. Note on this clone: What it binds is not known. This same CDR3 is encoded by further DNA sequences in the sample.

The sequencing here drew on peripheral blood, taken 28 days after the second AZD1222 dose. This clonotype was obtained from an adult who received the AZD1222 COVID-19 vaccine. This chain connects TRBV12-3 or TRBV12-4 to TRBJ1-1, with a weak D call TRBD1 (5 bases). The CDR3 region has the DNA TGTGCCAGCAGCCAGGGTTCGACTGAAGCTTTCTTT. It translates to CASSQGSTEAFF.